Below are 20 T cell receptor beta chains sequenced from a single sample in a study of PD-1 blockade in classical Hodgkin lymphoma. Some clones are missing from TCRdb's copy, which holds only in-frame ones; the method was immunoSEQ multiplex PCR. The table includes 90,000 or so clones, around 78% detected once. Described time point: cycle 4 day 1 (C4D1), after less than seven weeks of nivolumab. All patients relapsed after autologous stem cell transplantation, and brentuximab vedotin exposure varied. The material was peripheral blood mononuclear cells (PBMCs), obtained before the fourth cycle of nivolumab. These receptor sequences come from a human donor with classical Hodgkin lymphoma.

The chain combines TRBV5-4 with TRBJ2-5; D gene unclear. The CDR3 has 17 amino acids. Between the trimmed V and J ends, which lost 0 bases and 2 bases, there was a span of 17 bases. Germline CDR1 SGHNT, CDR2 YYREEE (reference sequence). Here the CDR3 reads CASSLEGRLMSQETQYF. The CDR3 bases are TGTGCCAGCAGCTTGGAAGGCAGGCTGATGTCTCAAGAGACCCAGTACTTC. Looking up the rest from reference TRBV5-4 and TRBJ2-5 gives the full variable domain: ETGVTQSPTHLIKTRGQQVTLRCSSQSGHNTVSWYQQALGQGPQFIFQYYREEENGRGNFPPRFSGLQFPNYSSELNVNALELDDSALYLCASSLEGRLMSQETQYFGPGTRLLVL.

The V call is TRBV7-8, the J call TRBJ2-7, with D unresolved. The germline gives CDR1 SGHVS, CDR2 FQNEAQ. V was pared by 5 bases and J by 7 bases, with 9 bases between. This CDR3 comprises 11 residues. This CDR3 is CASSPYKEQYF. The CDR3 coding sequence is TGTGCCAGCAGCCCCTATAAGGAGCAGTACTTC.

V and J are TRBV29-1 and TRBJ2-7; the D gene is possibly TRBD1 (6 bases). With 6 bases removed from V and 10 bases from J, the gap between germline ends came to 16 bases. This CDR3 comprises 11 residues. The germline gives CDR1 SQVTM, CDR2 ANQGSEA. The CDR3 DNA reads as TGCAGCGTCAAACAGGGTACGTCTCAGTACTTC. This encodes CSVKQGTSQYF.

The rearrangement links TRBV7-6 to TRBJ1-1; tentatively, D is TRBD1 (5 bases). CDR3 size: 15 residues. In germline, CDR1 is SGHVS, CDR2 FNYEAQ. V lost 1 base and J lost 1, with 10 bases in between. In DNA, the CDR3 is TGTGCCAGCAGCTTAGGGTTCAGGGCGAACACTGAAGCTTTCTTT. Protein sequence: CASSLGFRANTEAFF. Based on the CDR3 plus reference TRBV7-6 and TRBJ1-1, the full variable domain is GAGVSQSPRYKVTKRGQDVALRCDPISGHVSLYWYRQALGQGPEFLTYFNYEAQQDKSGLPNDRFSAERPEGSISTLTIQRTEQRDSAMYRCASSLGFRANTEAFFGQGTRLTVV.

The gene calls are TRBV5-6 and TRBJ2-7; D uncertain. Trimming stripped 4 bases from V and 3 bases from J, with 5 bases between. Germline loops: CDR1 SGHDT, CDR2 YYEEEE. This CDR3 contains 11 residues. CDR3 amino acids: CASSRFYEQYF. In nucleotides, the CDR3 is TGTGCCAGCAGCCGTTTCTACGAGCAGTACTTC.

In this sample, this clone turned up a few times. The chain recombines TRBV2 with TRBJ2-7, with D perhaps matching TRBD2 (5 bases). CDR3 length: 14 amino acids. With 0 bases removed from V and 2 bases from J, the gap between germline ends came to 8 bases. Germline V CDR1 and CDR2: SNHLY, FYNNEI. The DNA for the CDR3 is TGTGCCAGCAGTGAAGCGCGGGTTGCCTACGAGCAGTACTTC. This gives the protein CASSEARVAYEQYF.

The chain employs TRBV7-9 and TRBJ2-3, with no clear D. CDR1 is SEHNR and CDR2 is FQNEAQ in the germline V gene (reference sequence). The CDR3 has 11 amino acids. Trimming stripped 5 bases from V and 7 bases from J, with 7 bases between. The CDR3 DNA sequence: TGTGCCAGCAGCCCAAGGAATACGCAGTATTTT. It is translated as CASSPRNTQYF.

The rearrangement joins TRBV28 to TRBJ2-1; TRBD2 might be the D (6 bases). From germline, CDR1 is MDHEN and CDR2 SYDVKM. V lost 4 bases to trimming and J lost 8 bases, with 18 bases between them. The CDR3 is 15 residues long. The CDR3 sequence is CASSSLPTRGYEQFF. CDR3 DNA: TGTGCCAGCAGTTCCCTCCCGACTAGGGGCTATGAGCAGTTCTTC.

This chain links TRBV19 with TRBJ2-7, with a weak D call TRBD2 (7 bases). Germline values: CDR1 LNHDA, CDR2 SQIVND (reference sequence). CDR3 length equals 15 residues. The germline V and J ends were trimmed by 7 bases and 2 bases, with 18 bases remaining between them. The CDR3 DNA sequence: TGTGCCAGTAAGATGAGGGGGGAGGGAACCTACGAGCAGTACTTC. This gives the protein CASKMRGEGTYEQYF.

This rearrangement joins TRBV9 to TRBJ1-4; TRBD1 agrees at 7 bases. The CDR3 sequence is 16 residues long. The trim removed 3 bases at V and 0 bases at J, leaving 5 bases unmatched. The germline V gene has CDR1 SGDLS and CDR2 YYNGEE. CDR3 bases: TGTGCCAGCAGCGGACAGGGAGGGGCAACTAATGAAAAACTGTTTTTT. Protein sequence: CASSGQGGATNEKLFF.

This clone was observed once. The genes are TRBV28 and TRBJ1-1; no definite D call. Looked up from germline, CDR1 is MDHEN and CDR2 is SYDVKM. The V gene lost 2 bases and the J gene lost 3 bases, with 10 bases spanning the gap. The CDR3 totals 14 residues. The CDR3 is CASSLIEGDTEAFF. CDR3 nucleotides: TGTGCCAGCAGTTTAATCGAGGGAGACACTGAAGCTTTCTTT.

This clone showed up just once. This chain uses TRBV11-1 with TRBJ2-1; 12 bases align to TRBD2. The germline V gene encodes CDR1 SGHAT and CDR2 FQDESV (reference sequence). The CDR3 consists of 14 residues. J was trimmed by 10 bases and V by 5 bases; bases with no gene match: 6. CDR3 nucleotide sequence: TGTGCCAGCAGCACCAGGACTAGCGGGGCCGAGCAGTTCTTC. This gives the protein CASSTRTSGAEQFF.

The gene calls are TRBV5-1 and TRBJ1-5; no clear D gene. CDR1 and CDR2 (germline): SGHRS, YFSETQ. V shed 0 bases and J shed 0 bases, with 7 bases lying between them. The CDR3 spans 15 residues. Here the CDR3 reads CASSLEGHSNQPQHF. As DNA, the CDR3 is TGCGCCAGCAGCTTGGAAGGCCATAGCAATCAGCCCCAGCATTTT. The whole variable domain, remainder taken from reference TRBV5-1 and TRBJ1-5, is KAGVTQTPRYLIKTRGQQVTLSCSPISGHRSVSWYQQTPGQGLQFLFEYFSETQRNKGNFPGRFSGRQFSNSRSEMNVSTLELGDSALYLCASSLEGHSNQPQHFGDGTRLSIL.

V is TRBV13 and J is TRBJ2-7; TRBD1 aligns across 10 bases. This CDR3 region has 14 residues. J gave up 5 bases and V 2 bases, and 3 bases lay outside the gene matches. The germline CDR1 and CDR2 sequences are PRHDT and FYEKMQ (reference sequence). Here the CDR3 DNA reads TGTGCCAGCAGCTTAAGGGACAGGGGCCACGAGCAGTACTTC. This translates into CASSLRDRGHEQYF.

The chain combines TRBV18 with TRBJ2-1, with 14 bases that match TRBD2. The V gene end was trimmed by 3 bases and the J gene end by 1 base; junction bases not matched to a gene: 8. Germline lookup yields CDR1 KGHSH and CDR2 LQKENI. The CDR3 has 19 amino acids. The CDR3 nucleotides read TGTGCCAGCTCACCGATGGGACTAGCGGGAGTGGGGTCCTACAATGAGCAGTTCTTC. As protein: CASSPMGLAGVGSYNEQFF.

The rearrangement links TRBV19 to TRBJ2-7; D may be TRBD1 or TRBD2 (5 bases each). V lost 8 bases and J 7 bases, leaving 15 bases between the germline ends. Germline V gene lookup returns CDR1 LNHDA and CDR2 SQIVND (reference sequence). The CDR3 extends over 12 amino acids. CDR3: CASAGTLKEQYF. The DNA of the CDR3 is TGTGCCAGTGCCGGGACGTTGAAAGAGCAGTACTTC.

V gene TRBV19 combines with J gene TRBJ1-2; TRBD1 is a possible D gene (6 bases). V gave up 7 bases and J gave up 4 bases, with 19 bases separating them. This CDR3 is built from 15 residues. Germline V gene data show CDR1 as LNHDA and CDR2 as SQIVND (reference sequence). CDR3 bases: TGTGCCAGTAACCGCAAGGGGGGTGAGGGCTATGGCTACACCTTC. Translating it yields CASNRKGGEGYGYTF.

This clone was picked up one time. V is TRBV29-1 and J is TRBJ1-3; D is ambiguous. Germline V gene lookup returns CDR1 SQVTM and CDR2 ANQGSEA. The CDR3 covers 14 residues. The V end lost 1 base, the J end lost 0 bases, and 7 bases lay between the germline ends. The CDR3 sequence: CSVEAGFSGNTIYF. The DNA for the CDR3 is TGCAGCGTTGAAGCAGGCTTCTCTGGAAACACCATATATTTT.

The rearrangement joins TRBV5-1 to TRBJ2-1, with 7 bases that match TRBD2. Germline V lookup: CDR1 SGHRS, CDR2 YFSETQ. The length of the CDR3 is 17 residues. The ends lost 0 bases at V and 0 bases at J; junction bases unmatched: 6. The CDR3 region is CASSLGWGLSSYNEQFF. CDR3 DNA sequence: TGCGCCAGCAGCTTGGGGTGGGGACTAAGCTCCTACAATGAGCAGTTCTTC.

The count of this clone is one. The chain recombines TRBV7-6 with TRBJ2-1; D is possibly TRBD1 or TRBD2 (6 bases each). Between the trimmed V and J ends, which lost 5 bases and 4 bases, there was a span of 18 bases. This CDR3 has 16 amino acids. In germline, CDR1 is SGHVS, CDR2 FNYEAQ. CDR3 region: CASSLEGGAGYNEQFF. DNA of the CDR3: TGTGCCAGCAGCCTAGAGGGGGGTGCGGGGTACAATGAGCAGTTCTTC.